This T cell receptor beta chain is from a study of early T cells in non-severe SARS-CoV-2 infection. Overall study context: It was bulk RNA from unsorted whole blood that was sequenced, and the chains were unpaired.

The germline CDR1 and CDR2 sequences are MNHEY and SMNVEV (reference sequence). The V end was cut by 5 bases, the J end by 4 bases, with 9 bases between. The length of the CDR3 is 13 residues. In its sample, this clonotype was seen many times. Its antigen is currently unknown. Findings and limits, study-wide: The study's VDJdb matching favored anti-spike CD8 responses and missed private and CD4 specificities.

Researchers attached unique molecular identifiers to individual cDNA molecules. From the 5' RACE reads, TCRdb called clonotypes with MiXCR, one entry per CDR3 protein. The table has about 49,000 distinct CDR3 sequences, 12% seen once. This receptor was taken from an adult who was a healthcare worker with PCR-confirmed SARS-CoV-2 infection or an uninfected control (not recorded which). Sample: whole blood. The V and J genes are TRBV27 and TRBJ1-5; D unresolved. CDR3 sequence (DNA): TGTGCCAGCAGTCCGGCTCGAAATCAGCCCCAGCATTTT. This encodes CASSPARNQPQHF.